The 2 T cell receptor beta chains below come from one sample, sequenced in a study of blood T cells in healthy people across ages. The second PCR ran 7 to 11 cycles with a sample-barcoded 5' primer and J-beta primers. TCRdb passed the 5' RACE reads through MiXCR, listing each CDR3 protein once. The profile shows 650,000 to 700,000 distinct CDR3 sequences, approximately 52% of them singletons. The sequencing input was blood. These receptor sequences come from an elderly woman in good health.

This clonotype appeared once. As DNA, the CDR3 is TGTGCCAGCAGGGGACAGGGGGCGAGCTCCTACAATGAGCAGTTCTTC. Protein product: CASRGQGASSYNEQFF. This chain uses TRBV6-6 with TRBJ2-1; 12 bases line up with TRBD1. This CDR3 is 16 amino acids long. Germline trimming cut 6 bases from V and 0 bases from J; bases unmatched to any gene: 3. CDR1 is MNHNY and CDR2 is SVGAGI in the germline V gene (reference sequence).

There are many counts of this clonotype. The rearrangement uses TRBV29-1 and TRBJ2-5; maybe TRBD1 (5 bases). Germline assignment: CDR1 SQVTM and CDR2 ANQGSEA. Deletions cut 5 bases from V and 5 bases from J, with 18 bases between. This CDR3 region has 14 residues. CDR3 DNA sequence: TGCAGCGTTTTTCACTCCAGGGTTCGGGAGACCCAGTACTTC. Protein: CSVFHSRVRETQYF.